One and the same sample provided the 20 T cell receptor beta chains below, sequenced in a study of cytotoxic CD8 clonotypes in ibrutinib-treated CLL. Method: immunoSEQ multiplex PCR; TCRdb's copy keeps in-frame clones and lacks some. The sample contains 13,000 to 15,000 clones, around 48% of which appear only once. The source was PBMCs, collected at a roughly 25-month disease-progression time point, from a patient treated with ibrutinib. The origin of the receptors is a human donor with chronic lymphocytic leukemia.

This chain connects TRBV5-4 to TRBJ2-7; TRBD1 aligns across 7 bases. The CDR3 has 14 residues. Germline V CDR1 and CDR2: SGHNT, YYREEE (reference sequence). The J segment lost 1 base and the V segment lost 4 bases, leaving 5 bases of the junction unmatched. For the CDR3, the DNA is TGTGCCAGCAGCCGGGACAGTGGATCCTACGAGCAGTACTTC. This codes for CASSRDSGSYEQYF.

The chain couples TRBV11-3 to TRBJ2-1, with 8 bases aligning to TRBD1. The CDR3 is made up of 16 amino acids. Germline values: CDR1 SGHNT, CDR2 YENEEA. Trimming removed 0 bases from V and 8 bases from J; junction bases left unmatched: 9. The CDR3 region has the DNA TGTGCCAGCAGCTTAGATCCGAGGACAGGGCTCGATGAGCAGTTCTTC. Amino acids: CASSLDPRTGLDEQFF.

The chain combines TRBV25-1 with TRBJ2-1; the match to TRBD2 covers 10 bases. After removal of 0 bases from V and 3 bases from J, the junction contained 2 bases not matched to a gene. CDR1 is MGHDK and CDR2 is SYGVNS in the germline V gene. The CDR3 is 16 amino acids. The CDR3 reads CASSEYQRGGYNEQFF. CDR3 DNA sequence: TGTGCCAGCAGTGAATACCAGCGGGGGGGCTACAATGAGCAGTTCTTC.

The chain couples TRBV12-5 to TRBJ1-5; D is uncertain. The CDR3 has 13 amino acids. Per germline, CDR1 LGHNT and CDR2 FRNRAP. Trimming removed 7 bases at V and 9 bases at J, with 16 bases between. CDR3 nucleotide sequence: TGTGCTAGTGTGGTAGCAGAATTCTCGCCCCAGCATTTT. As protein: CASVVAEFSPQHF.

The chain combines TRBV28 with TRBJ2-7; a possible D gene is TRBD1 (6 bases). CDR1 MDHEN and CDR2 SYDVKM come from the germline V gene. The CDR3 is 16 residues long. The V gene lost 6 bases and the J gene lost 4 bases, with 22 bases spanning the gap. This CDR3 reads CASRGTKTGHLYEQYF. For the CDR3, the DNA is TGTGCCAGCAGGGGGACAAAAACGGGACACCTTTACGAGCAGTACTTC. The full variable domain, completed using reference TRBV28 and TRBJ2-7, is DVKVTQSSRYLVKRTGEKVFLECVQDMDHENMFWYRQDPGLGLRLIYFSYDVKMKEKGDIPEGYSVSREKKERFSLILESASTNQTSMYLCASRGTKTGHLYEQYFGPGTRLTVT.

The rearrangement uses TRBV2 and TRBJ1-6; the D is unclear. CDR1 and CDR2 from the germline V gene are SNHLY and FYNNEI. With 1 base removed from V and 4 bases from J, the gap between germline ends came to 14 bases. The CDR3 consists of 17 residues. For the CDR3, the DNA is TGTGCCAGCAGTGAAGGGTCGACTGGCAGGTATAATTCACCCCTCCACTTT. Translating it yields CASSEGSTGRYNSPLHF.

This clone was counted many times. V usage is TRBV4-2 and J usage is TRBJ1-1, with a possible D match to TRBD1 (6 bases). Germline V gives CDR1 LGHNA, CDR2 YNFKEQ. With 5 bases removed from V and 1 base from J, the gap between germline ends came to 14 bases. The CDR3 is 15 residues long. CDR3 DNA sequence: TGTGCCAGCAGCACAGGACAGTTGGGGAACACTGAAGCTTTCTTT. This gives the protein CASSTGQLGNTEAFF.

This clone was seen a single time. This chain connects TRBV20-1 to TRBJ1-1; D unresolved. The CDR3 contains 11 residues. Trimming took 4 bases from V and 10 from J, leaving 13 bases between them. The V gene's germline CDR1 is DFQATT and CDR2 SNEGSKA (reference sequence). CDR3: CSANGPGIAFF. Written as DNA, the CDR3 is TGCAGTGCTAACGGACCGGGAATAGCTTTCTTT.

The gene calls are TRBV6-5 and TRBJ1-1, with D possibly matching TRBD1 (6 bases). The CDR3 is 16 residues long. Germline V gene data show CDR1 as MNHEY and CDR2 as SVGAGI. Trimming took 4 bases from V and 1 from J, leaving 16 bases between them. CDR3 amino acids: CASSFLWGTTNTEAFF. CDR3 sequence (DNA): TGTGCCAGCAGTTTCCTATGGGGGACAACGAACACTGAAGCTTTCTTT.

In this sample, this clone turned up a few times. This chain connects TRBV2 to TRBJ2-2; D possibly matches TRBD1 or TRBD2 (6 bases each). CDR1 is SNHLY and CDR2 is FYNNEI in the germline V gene. V dropped 3 bases and J dropped 5 bases, with 13 bases sitting between them. There are 15 residues in the CDR3. CDR3 DNA sequence: TGTGCCAGCAGTGACGGGGGCTTTAGGACCGGGGAGCTGTTTTTT. Translated, it gives CASSDGGFRTGELFF.

The chain is built from TRBV29-1 and TRBJ2-3; no reliable D call. The CDR3 spans 13 residues. Trimming took off 6 bases at V and 0 bases at J, with 10 bases between the two ends. Germline CDR1 SQVTM, CDR2 ANQGSEA. The CDR3 bases are TGCAGCGTAGACAAATCTAGCACAGATACGCAGTATTTT. Amino acids: CSVDKSSTDTQYF.

This clone appeared a few times. This chain uses TRBV18 with TRBJ1-1, with D perhaps TRBD1 (5 bases). The V end lost 4 bases, the J end lost 5 bases, and 14 bases lay between the germline ends. This CDR3 contains 14 residues. Per the germline V gene, CDR1 is KGHSH and CDR2 is LQKENI. The CDR3 nucleotides read TGTGCCAGCTCACGCTCGGGGGGAGGAACTGAAGCTTTCTTT. Protein product: CASSRSGGGTEAFF.

V is TRBV9 and J is TRBJ2-3; TRBD2 agrees at 7 bases. There are 15 residues in the CDR3. Trimming took 2 bases from V and 1 from J; bases not matched to a gene: 4. Germline CDR1 is SGDLS and CDR2 is YYNGEE. DNA for the CDR3: TGTGCCAGCAGCGTCGGACTAGTCGGCACAGATACGCAGTATTTT. It codes for CASSVGLVGTDTQYF.

This sequence joins TRBV5-1 and TRBJ1-6, with D perhaps matching TRBD1 (5 bases). Germline V lookup: CDR1 SGHRS, CDR2 YFSETQ. This CDR3 is 14 amino acids long. The germline V and J ends were trimmed by 4 bases and 10 bases, with 15 bases remaining between them. The CDR3 reads CASSAGARGSPLHF. The CDR3 DNA is TGCGCCAGCAGCGCCGGGGCGCGAGGGTCACCCCTCCACTTT.

This clone was seen just once. This rearrangement joins TRBV5-1 to TRBJ2-2, with D unresolved. Trimming left V 7 bases short and J 7 bases short, with 20 bases between. The length of the CDR3 is 15 residues. Germline CDR1 is SGHRS and CDR2 is YFSETQ. The DNA for the CDR3 is TGCGCCAGCTGGCACGGACGAACCAACGGCGGGGAGCTGTTTTTT. It yields the protein CASWHGRTNGGELFF.

The chain couples TRBV9 to TRBJ1-1; no firm D call. Trimming took 2 bases from V and 4 from J, leaving 9 bases between them. CDR1 is SGDLS, CDR2 YYNGEE, per germline. The CDR3 sequence is 13 residues long. In DNA, the CDR3 is TGTGCCAGCAGCGTGCGGGGTGGCACTGAAGCTTTCTTT. This translates into CASSVRGGTEAFF. Variable domain in full (rest from reference TRBV9 and TRBJ1-1): DSGVTQTPKHLITATGQRVTLRCSPRSGDLSVYWYQQSLDQGLQFLIQYYNGEERAKGNILERFSAQQFPDLHSELNLSSLELGDSALYFCASSVRGGTEAFFGQGTRLTVV.

The chain has TRBV10-2 and TRBJ2-7; D might be TRBD1 (7 bases). Germline loops: CDR1 WSHSY, CDR2 SAAADI. This CDR3 comprises 14 residues. The V gene lost 4 bases and the J gene lost 1 base, with 11 bases spanning the gap. Here the CDR3 DNA reads TGCGCCAGCAGTGGACAGGGACTTTCCTACGAGCAGTACTTC. It translates to CASSGQGLSYEQYF.

The V call is TRBV19, the J call TRBJ2-1, with a possible D match to TRBD1 (5 bases). Germline lookup yields CDR1 LNHDA and CDR2 SQIVND (reference sequence). The germline V and J ends were trimmed by 3 bases and 2 bases, with 11 bases remaining between them. This CDR3 region has 15 residues. CDR3 coding DNA: TGTGCCAGTAGTATCCAGGGAAAGGCCTACAATGAGCAGTTCTTC. Translation gives CASSIQGKAYNEQFF.

This clone has only one observation. This chain links TRBV9 with TRBJ2-2; D might be TRBD1 (6 bases). The V end was cut by 5 bases, the J end by 5 bases, with 16 bases between. The germline V gene has CDR1 SGDLS and CDR2 YYNGEE. The CDR3 contains 15 residues. The CDR3 region has the DNA TGTGCCAGCAGGATAGGGCAGGGGTTTACCGGGGAGCTGTTTTTT. Translation gives CASRIGQGFTGELFF.

CDR3 bases: TGCGCCAGCAGCTTGTCGCGACACCCCCAACCGGGGGAGCAGTACTTC. It yields the protein CASSLSRHPQPGEQYF. This rearrangement joins TRBV5-1 to TRBJ2-7, with D perhaps matching TRBD2 (5 bases). V was cut by 1 base and J by 7 bases, with 21 bases left in between. The CDR3 runs to 16 residues. Germline-derived CDR1 and CDR2 are SGHRS and YFSETQ.